The clone carrying this T cell receptor beta chain was counted ten times or more. Authors' data handling: Researchers report that nucleated cell counts were estimated from reference gene primer amplification. The data were produced by immunoSEQ multiplex PCR, yet TCRdb's version contains in-frame clones alone and is incomplete. From that table come the V and J calls and clone size; the DNA was used to work out D and trimming. The table has 150,000 to 200,000 clones, around 77% seen once. The data were taken from a study of blood T cell repertoires in COVID-19. The V gene end was trimmed by 2 bases and the J gene end by 6 bases; junction bases not matched to a gene: 2. CDR1 and CDR2 (germline): SEHNR, FQNEAQ (reference sequence). The CDR3 is 13 residues long.

The sample was peripheral blood. The rearrangement joins TRBV7-9 to TRBJ1-2, with 8 nucleotides matching TRBD1. The receptor comes from a man in his 60s with active or convalescent COVID-19. The CDR3 is CASSLLTGDGYTF. CDR3 coding DNA: TGTGCCAGCAGCTTACTGACAGGGGATGGCTACACCTTC. Supplemented by reference TRBV7-9 and TRBJ1-2, the full variable domain reads DTGVSQNPRHKITKRGQNVTFRCDPISEHNRLYWYRQTLGQGPEFLTYFQNEAQLEKSRLLSDRFSAERPKGSFSTLEIQRTEQGDSAMYLCASSLLTGDGYTFGSGTRLTVV.